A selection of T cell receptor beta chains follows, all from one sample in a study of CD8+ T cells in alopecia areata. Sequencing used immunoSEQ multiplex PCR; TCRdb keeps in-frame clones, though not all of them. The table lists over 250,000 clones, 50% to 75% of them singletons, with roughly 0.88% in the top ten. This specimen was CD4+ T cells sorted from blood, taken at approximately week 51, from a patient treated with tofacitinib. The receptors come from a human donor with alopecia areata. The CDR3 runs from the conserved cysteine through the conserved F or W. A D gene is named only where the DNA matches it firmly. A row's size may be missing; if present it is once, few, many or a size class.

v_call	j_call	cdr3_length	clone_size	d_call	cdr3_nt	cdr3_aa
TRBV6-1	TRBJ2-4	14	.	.	TGTGCCAGCACCCTCGACTATGGGGGAAACATTCAGTACTTC	CASTLDYGGNIQYF
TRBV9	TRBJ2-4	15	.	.	TGTGCCAGCAGCGTAGATGGGACCGTCGTTAACATTCAGTACTTC	CASSVDGTVVNIQYF
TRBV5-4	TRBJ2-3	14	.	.	TGTGCCAGCAGCTCGACGGAAGCAGCAGATACGCAGTATTTT	CASSSTEAADTQYF
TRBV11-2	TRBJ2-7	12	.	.	TGTGCCAGCAGCTTAGCGTACCACGAGCAGTACTTC	CASSLAYHEQYF
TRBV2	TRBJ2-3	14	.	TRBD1	TGTGCCAGCAGGGGACAGGGGGCAACAGATACGCAGTATTTT	CASRGQGATDTQYF
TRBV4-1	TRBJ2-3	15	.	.	TGCGCCAGCAGCCGCAACGGTGGGAGCACAGATACGCAGTATTTT	CASSRNGGSTDTQYF
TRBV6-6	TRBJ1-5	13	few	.	TGTGCCAGCAGTTACGGTAGCAATCAGCCCCAGCATTTT	CASSYGSNQPQHF
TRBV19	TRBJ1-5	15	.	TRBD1	TGTGCCAGTACTTCAGGGGGCAGGGCCAATCAGCCCCAGCATTTT	CASTSGGRANQPQHF
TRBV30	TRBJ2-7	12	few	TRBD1	TGTGCCTGGAGTGCACAGGGGTTCGAGCAGTACTTC	CAWSAQGFEQYF
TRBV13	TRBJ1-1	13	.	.	TGTGCCAGCAGCGGACCAATGAACACTGAAGCTTTCTTT	CASSGPMNTEAFF
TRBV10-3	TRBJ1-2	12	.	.	TGTGCCATCATCCAGGGGCAAGGTGGCTACACCTTC	CAIIQGQGGYTF
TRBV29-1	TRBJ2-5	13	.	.	TGCAGCGTTGTAGAGGGCCAGCGAGAGACCCAGTACTTC	CSVVEGQRETQYF
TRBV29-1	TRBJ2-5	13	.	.	TGCAGCGCCTGGGACCCCTTCACGGAGACCCAGTACTTC	CSAWDPFTETQYF
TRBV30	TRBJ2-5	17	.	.	TGTGCCTGGAGTGGTACAGGGCTGTTAGGGTACCAAGAGACCCAGTACTTC	CAWSGTGLLGYQETQYF
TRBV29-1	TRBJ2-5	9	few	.	TGCAGCGTAGAGCAAACCCAGTACTTC	CSVEQTQYF
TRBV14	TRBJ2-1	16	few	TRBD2	TGTGCCAGCAGCCAAGATAGGACTAGCTCCTACAATGAGCAGTTCTTC	CASSQDRTSSYNEQFF
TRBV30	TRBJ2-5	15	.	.	TGTGCCTGGAGGCCGGGACGCGGAAACTGGGAGACCCAGTACTTC	CAWRPGRGNWETQYF
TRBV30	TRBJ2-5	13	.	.	TGTGCCTGGAGTGTACCCCCCCGAGAGACCCAGTACTTC	CAWSVPPRETQYF
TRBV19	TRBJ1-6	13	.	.	TGTGCCAGCCGCAGGGTGCGGAATTCACCCCTCCACTTT	CASRRVRNSPLHF
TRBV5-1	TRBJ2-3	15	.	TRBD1	TGCGCCAGCAGCACCTCACAGGGGGCGGCAGATACGCAGTATTTT	CASSTSQGAADTQYF
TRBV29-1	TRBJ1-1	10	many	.	TGCAGCGGCCAGAACACTGAAGCTTTCTTT	CSGQNTEAFF
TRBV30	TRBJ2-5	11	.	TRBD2	TGTGCCGGAGCGGGGTTGGAGACCCAGTACTTC	CAGAGLETQYF
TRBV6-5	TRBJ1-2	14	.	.	TGTGCCAGCAGTTACTCTACCATGAACTATGGCTACACCTTC	CASSYSTMNYGYTF
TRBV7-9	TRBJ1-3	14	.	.	TGTGCCAGCAGCTTAGGGGGTTCTGGAAACACCATATATTTT	CASSLGGSGNTIYF
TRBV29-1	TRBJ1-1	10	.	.	TGCAGCGTTGAAGATCACAGTGCTTTCTTT	CSVEDHSAFF
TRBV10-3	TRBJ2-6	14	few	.	TGTGCCACCCGGGGCGCAGCTGGGGCCAACGTCCTGACTTTC	CATRGAAGANVLTF
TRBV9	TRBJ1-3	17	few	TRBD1	TGTGCCAGCAGCGTCGACAGGGGCTTCTCCTCAGGAAACACCATATATTTT	CASSVDRGFSSGNTIYF
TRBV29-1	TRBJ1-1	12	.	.	TGCAGCGGACTAGGAGATCACACTGAAGCTTTCTTT	CSGLGDHTEAFF
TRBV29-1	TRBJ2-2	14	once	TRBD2	TGCAGCGGACTACTAGCGGGGTTTGCCGGGGAGCTGTTTTTT	CSGLLAGFAGELFF
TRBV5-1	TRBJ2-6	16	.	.	TGCGCCTCAGGGATGGGACGAACCTCTGGGGCCAACGTCCTGACTTTC	CASGMGRTSGANVLTF
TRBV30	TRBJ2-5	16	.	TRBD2	TGTGCCTGGAGCCCCGAGAGCGGGGGAAAGAAAGAGACCCAGTACTTC	CAWSPESGGKKETQYF
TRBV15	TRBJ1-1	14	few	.	TGTGCCACCAGCAGAGACTATCTTGGGACTGAAGCTTTCTTT	CATSRDYLGTEAFF
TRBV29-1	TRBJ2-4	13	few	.	TGCAGCGTTGGTCGCCAGGGTCAAAACATTCAGTACTTC	CSVGRQGQNIQYF
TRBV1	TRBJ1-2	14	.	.	TGCACCAGCAGTACAAGGGGCAGGGGAGAGGGCTACACCTTC	CTSSTRGRGEGYTF
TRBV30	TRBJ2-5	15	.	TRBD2	TGTGCCTGGAGTTCCGGGACTAGATCTGAAGAGACCCAGTACTTC	CAWSSGTRSEETQYF
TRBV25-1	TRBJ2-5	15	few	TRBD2	TGTGCCAGCAGCAATAGCGGGGGGGCTGAAGAGACCCAGTACTTC	CASSNSGGAEETQYF
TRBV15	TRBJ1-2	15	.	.	TGTGCCACCAGCAGAGTTTCTTCAGGCCCCTATGGCTACACCTTC	CATSRVSSGPYGYTF
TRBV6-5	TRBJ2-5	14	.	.	TGTGCCAGCAGTTCCGTGGGAGGTGCAGAGACCCAGTACTTC	CASSSVGGAETQYF
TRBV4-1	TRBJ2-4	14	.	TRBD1	TGCGCCAGCAGCTTGGACAGGGGACAAAACATTCAGTACTTC	CASSLDRGQNIQYF
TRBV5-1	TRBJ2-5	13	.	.	TGCGCCAGCAGCTCCGGAGACCAAGAGACCCAGTACTTC	CASSSGDQETQYF
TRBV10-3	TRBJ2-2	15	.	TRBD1	TGTGCCATCAGTGTAGGGGACAGATCTACCGGGGAGCTGTTTTTT	CAISVGDRSTGELFF
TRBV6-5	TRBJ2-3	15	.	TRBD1	TGTGCCAGCAGTTACGGGGACAGGATGGGGGCTACGCAGTATTTT	CASSYGDRMGATQYF
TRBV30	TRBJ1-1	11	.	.	TGTGCCTGGAGTGCTATCGCTGAAGCTTTCTTT	CAWSAIAEAFF
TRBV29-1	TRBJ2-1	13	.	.	TGCAGCTCTACCGGAAGCTCCTACAATGAGCAGTTCTTC	CSSTGSSYNEQFF
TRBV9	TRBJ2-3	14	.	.	TGTGCCAGCAGCGTGAGGAGGGGCCCAGATACGCAGTATTTT	CASSVRRGPDTQYF
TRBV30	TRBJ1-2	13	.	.	TGTGCCTGGAGTGGTGGCAGGGGACGCGGCTACACCTTC	CAWSGGRGRGYTF
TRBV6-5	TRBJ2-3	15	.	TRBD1	TGTGCCAGCAGCCGCGAGGGGGCTGTGGCAGATACGCAGTATTTT	CASSREGAVADTQYF
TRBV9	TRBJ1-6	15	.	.	TGTGCCAGCAGCGCCCGGGACTTCTATAATTCACCCCTCCACTTT	CASSARDFYNSPLHF
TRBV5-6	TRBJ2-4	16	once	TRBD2	TGTGCCAGCAGCTGGGGGGGATCAATAGCCAAAAACATTCAGTACTTC	CASSWGGSIAKNIQYF